Detailed here is one TCR beta chain. Its antigen is unidentified. Trimming cost V 0 bases and J 6 bases, with 12 bases left between them. The CDR3 totals 15 residues. The germline V gene encodes CDR1 MNHNY and CDR2 SVGAGI (reference sequence). The data were obtained in a study of cytomegalovirus exposure and HLA in healthy donors. Notes on the study in general: Using the classifier, cytomegalovirus status was reportedly diagnosed with high specificity and sensitivity.

Only in-frame clones appear in the TCRdb table, and some are missing; sequencing was by immunoSEQ multiplex PCR. This sample has about 49,000 clones, with around 91% found just once. The donors were in the approximately 110-subject validation cohort; that cohort was separate from the 666-subject first cohort. The sample consisted of PBMCs. This clonotype was sampled from a man between 18 and 29 years old in good health and CMV-seronegative. J is TRBJ2-1 and V is TRBV6-6, with a tentative D call TRBD1 (6 bases). The CDR3 spells CASSYSQGSLNEQFF. The CDR3 nucleotides read TGTGCCAGCAGTTACTCACAGGGATCCCTCAATGAGCAGTTCTTC.